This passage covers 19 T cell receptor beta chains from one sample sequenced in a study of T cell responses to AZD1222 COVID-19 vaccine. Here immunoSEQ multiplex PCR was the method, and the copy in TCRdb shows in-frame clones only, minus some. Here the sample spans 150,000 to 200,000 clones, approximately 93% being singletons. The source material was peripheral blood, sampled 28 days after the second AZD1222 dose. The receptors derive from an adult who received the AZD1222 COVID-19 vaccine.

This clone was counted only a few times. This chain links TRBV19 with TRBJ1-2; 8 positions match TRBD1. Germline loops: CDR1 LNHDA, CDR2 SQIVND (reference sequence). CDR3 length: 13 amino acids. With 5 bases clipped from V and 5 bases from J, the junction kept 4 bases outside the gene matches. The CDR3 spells CASSGQGFYGYTF. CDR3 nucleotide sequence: TGTGCCAGTAGTGGACAGGGTTTTTATGGCTACACCTTC.

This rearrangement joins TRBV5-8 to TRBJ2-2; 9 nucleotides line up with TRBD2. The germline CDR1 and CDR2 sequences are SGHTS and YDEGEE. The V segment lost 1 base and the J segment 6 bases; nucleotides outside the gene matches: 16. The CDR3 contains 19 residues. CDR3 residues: CASSLIGLLAGGIPGELFF. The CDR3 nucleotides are TGTGCCAGCAGCTTGATCGGACTACTGGCGGGGGGGATTCCCGGGGAGCTGTTTTTT.

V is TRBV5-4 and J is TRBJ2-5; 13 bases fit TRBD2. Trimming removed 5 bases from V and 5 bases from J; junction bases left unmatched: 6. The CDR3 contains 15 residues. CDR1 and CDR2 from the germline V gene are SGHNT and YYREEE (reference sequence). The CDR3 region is CASRKTSGGPETQYF. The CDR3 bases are TGTGCCAGCAGGAAGACTAGCGGGGGGCCCGAGACCCAGTACTTC.

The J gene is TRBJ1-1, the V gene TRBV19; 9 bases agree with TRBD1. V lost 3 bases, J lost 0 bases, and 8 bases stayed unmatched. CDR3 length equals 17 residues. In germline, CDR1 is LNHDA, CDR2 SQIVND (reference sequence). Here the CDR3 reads CASSMWGQGNMNTEAFF. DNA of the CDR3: TGTGCCAGTAGTATGTGGGGACAGGGAAACATGAACACTGAAGCTTTCTTT. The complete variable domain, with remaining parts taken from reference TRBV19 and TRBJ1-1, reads DGGITQSPKYLFRKEGQNVTLSCEQNLNHDAMYWYRQDPGQGLRLIYYSQIVNDFQKGDIAEGYSVSREKKESFPLTVTSAQKNPTAFYLCASSMWGQGNMNTEAFFGQGTRLTVV.

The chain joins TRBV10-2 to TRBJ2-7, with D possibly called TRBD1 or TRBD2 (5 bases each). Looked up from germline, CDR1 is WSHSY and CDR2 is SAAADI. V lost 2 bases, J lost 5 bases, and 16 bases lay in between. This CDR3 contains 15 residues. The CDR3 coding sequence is TGCGCCAGCAGTGAGAGAACGGCAGGGAGTGACGAGCAGTACTTC. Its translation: CASSERTAGSDEQYF.

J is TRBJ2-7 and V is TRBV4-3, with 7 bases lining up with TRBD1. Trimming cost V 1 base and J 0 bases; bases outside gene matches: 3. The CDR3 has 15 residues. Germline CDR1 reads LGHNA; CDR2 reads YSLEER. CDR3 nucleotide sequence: TGCGCCAGCAGCCAAGCTTGGGACAGCTCCTACGAGCAGTACTTC. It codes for CASSQAWDSSYEQYF.

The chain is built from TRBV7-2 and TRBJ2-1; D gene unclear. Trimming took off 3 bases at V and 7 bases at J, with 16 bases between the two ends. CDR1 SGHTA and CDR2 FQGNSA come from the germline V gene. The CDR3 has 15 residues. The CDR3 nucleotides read TGTGCCAGCAGCTTTCGGACCTCCTTTGGGAATGAGCAGTTCTTC. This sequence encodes CASSFRTSFGNEQFF.

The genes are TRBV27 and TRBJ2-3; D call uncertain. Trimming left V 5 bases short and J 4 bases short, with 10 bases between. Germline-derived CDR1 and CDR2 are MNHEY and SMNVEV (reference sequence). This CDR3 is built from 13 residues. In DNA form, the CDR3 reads TGTGCCAGCAGTAGGTACGTCCCAGATACGCAGTATTTT. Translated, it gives CASSRYVPDTQYF.

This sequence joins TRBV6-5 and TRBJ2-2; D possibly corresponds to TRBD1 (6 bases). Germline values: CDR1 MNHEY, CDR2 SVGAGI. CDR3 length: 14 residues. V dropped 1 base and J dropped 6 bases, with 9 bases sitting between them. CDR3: CASSYFGGPGELFF. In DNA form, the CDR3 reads TGTGCCAGCAGTTACTTTGGGGGCCCCGGGGAGCTGTTTTTT.

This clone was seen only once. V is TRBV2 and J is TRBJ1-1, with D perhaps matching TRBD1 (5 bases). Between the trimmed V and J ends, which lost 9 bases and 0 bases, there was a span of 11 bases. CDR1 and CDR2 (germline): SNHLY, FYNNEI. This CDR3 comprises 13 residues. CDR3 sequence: CASVRAMNTEAFF. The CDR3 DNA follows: TGTGCCAGTGTCAGGGCCATGAACACTGAAGCTTTCTTT.

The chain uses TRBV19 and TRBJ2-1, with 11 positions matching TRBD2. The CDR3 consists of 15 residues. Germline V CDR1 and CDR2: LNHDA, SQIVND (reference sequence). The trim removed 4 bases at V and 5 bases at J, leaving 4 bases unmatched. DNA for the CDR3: TGTGCCAGTAGTACAGTAGCGGGGGGGCACAATGAGCAGTTCTTC. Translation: CASSTVAGGHNEQFF.

The CDR3 DNA is TGTGCCAGCAGCTTAGCGATTCAGTGGAGCTCTGGAAACACCATATATTTT. Amino acids: CASSLAIQWSSGNTIYF. The rearrangement joins TRBV7-6 to TRBJ1-3; D is unresolved. There are 17 residues in the CDR3. Germline loops: CDR1 SGHVS, CDR2 FNYEAQ. V was shortened by 0 bases and J by 0 bases, with 12 bases between the two germline ends.

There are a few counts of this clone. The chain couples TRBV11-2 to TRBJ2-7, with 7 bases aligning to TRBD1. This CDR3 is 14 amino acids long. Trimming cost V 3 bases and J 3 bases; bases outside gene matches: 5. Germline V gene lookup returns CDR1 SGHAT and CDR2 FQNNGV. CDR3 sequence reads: CASSFRQGSYEQYF. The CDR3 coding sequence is TGTGCCAGCAGCTTTAGACAGGGAAGCTACGAGCAGTACTTC.

The CDR3 DNA sequence: TGTGCCACCAGCGGAAGCCGACAGCTGGCGTCTGGGGCCAACGTCCTGACTTTC. Amino acid sequence: CATSGSRQLASGANVLTF. The chain uses TRBV15 and TRBJ2-6; D may be TRBD1 (5 bases). The V end was cut by 5 bases, the J end by 1 base, with 18 bases between. There are 18 residues in the CDR3. Germline V lookup: CDR1 LNHNV, CDR2 YYDKDF (reference sequence).

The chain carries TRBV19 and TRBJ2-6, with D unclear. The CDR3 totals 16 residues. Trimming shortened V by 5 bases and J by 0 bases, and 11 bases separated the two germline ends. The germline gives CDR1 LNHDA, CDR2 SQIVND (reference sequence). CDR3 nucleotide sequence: TGTGCCAGTAGTCCTCATAACCCCTCTGGGGCCAACGTCCTGACTTTC. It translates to CASSPHNPSGANVLTF.

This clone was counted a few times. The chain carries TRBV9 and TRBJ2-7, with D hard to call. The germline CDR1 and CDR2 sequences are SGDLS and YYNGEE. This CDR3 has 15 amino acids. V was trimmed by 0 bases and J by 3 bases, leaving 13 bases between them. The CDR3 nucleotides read TGTGCCAGCAGCGTAGAACCGGAGACCTTCTACGAGCAGTACTTC. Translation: CASSVEPETFYEQYF.

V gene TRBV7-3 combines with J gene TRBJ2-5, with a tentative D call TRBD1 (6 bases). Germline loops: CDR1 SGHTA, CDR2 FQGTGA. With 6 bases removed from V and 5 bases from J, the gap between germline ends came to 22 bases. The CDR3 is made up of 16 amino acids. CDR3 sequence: CASSQNSRGSRETQYF. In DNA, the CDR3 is TGTGCCAGCAGTCAAAATAGCAGGGGTTCCAGGGAGACCCAGTACTTC.

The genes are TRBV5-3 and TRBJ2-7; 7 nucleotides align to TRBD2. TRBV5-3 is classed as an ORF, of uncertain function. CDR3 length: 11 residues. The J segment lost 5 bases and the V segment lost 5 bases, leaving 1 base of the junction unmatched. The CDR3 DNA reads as TGTGCCAGAAGGGGGGGGGACGAGCAGTACTTC. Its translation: CARRGGDEQYF.

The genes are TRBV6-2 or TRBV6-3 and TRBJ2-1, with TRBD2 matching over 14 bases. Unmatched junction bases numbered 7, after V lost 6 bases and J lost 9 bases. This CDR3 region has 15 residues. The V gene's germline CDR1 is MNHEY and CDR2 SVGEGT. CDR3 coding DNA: TGTGCCAGCAGCTCCGGGACTAGCGGGAGCGGTGAGCAGTTCTTC. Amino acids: CASSSGTSGSGEQFF.